This TCR beta chain originates from a study of cytomegalovirus exposure and HLA in healthy donors. Study-level background: Of several hundred genotyped donors, around 86% grouped in the Caucasian-associated ancestry cluster.

Concerning this clone itself: Its antigen is not known.

PCR primers comprised 60 Vbeta and 13 Jbeta primers. The assay was immunoSEQ multiplex PCR, and TCRdb's table has in-frame clones only and misses some. The table includes roughly 250,000 clones, almost 85% detected once. General study findings and limits: The CMV antigen specificity of a few CMV-associated chains was confirmed through in vitro analysis. A later analysis by the authors found several of the most significant clusters apparently linked to common viral pathogens.

With 2 bases removed from V and 7 bases from J, the gap between germline ends came to 6 bases. CDR1 and CDR2 (germline): SGHAT, FQNNGV. The CDR3 has 13 amino acids. The receptor's source is a woman aged 40 to 50 in good health and CMV-seropositive. Sequenced: PBMCs. The chain uses TRBV11-2 and TRBJ1-6; D remains unclear. The CDR3 loop reads CASSLYSNSPLHF. CDR3 nucleotides: TGTGCCAGCAGCTTATACTCCAATTCACCCCTCCACTTT.